The 32 T cell receptor beta chains given below trace back to one sample, sequenced in a study of shared clonotypes between healthy human individuals. Sequenced by immunoSEQ multiplex PCR; TCRdb stores in-frame clones only, minus some. The top ten hold about 1.7% of the sample, which has about 710,000 clones, 55% to 75% seen once. Sequencing was carried out using memory CD4+ T cells sorted from blood. Regarding subset: CD45RA-negative fraction. The receptor source for this set is a woman in her twenties or thirties in good health.

Note on this clone: Mismatch with germline at one junction end may stem from a read error. The chain recombines TRBV5-1 with TRBJ2-5, with 7 bases that match TRBD1. Germline CDR1 is SGHRS and CDR2 is YFSETQ. CDR3 length equals 13 residues. CDR3 region: CASSLALRDSTHF. The CDR3 nucleotides are TGCGCCAGCAGCTTGGCCTTACGGGACAGTACGCACTTC.

This chain links TRBV4-1 with TRBJ1-5; a possible D gene is TRBD1 (5 bases). The V and J ends lost 4 bases and 5 bases respectively, with 9 bases between them. The CDR3 sequence is 13 residues long. The germline gives CDR1 MGHRA, CDR2 YSYEKL. The CDR3 bases are TGCGCCAGCAGCCCGACAGAAGATCAGCCCCAGCATTTT. The encoded protein is CASSPTEDQPQHF.

This rearrangement joins TRBV19 to TRBJ1-5; 7 bases agree with TRBD1. The CDR3 runs 15 residues. V lost 4 bases to trimming and J lost 7 bases; unmatched junction nucleotides: 10. Germline-derived CDR1 and CDR2 are LNHDA and SQIVND (reference sequence). This chain's CDR3 is CASSTLEGGGQPQHF. CDR3 sequence (DNA): TGTGCCAGTAGTACTTTAGAAGGGGGCGGCCAGCCCCAGCATTTT.

This chain joins TRBV5-1 and TRBJ2-1; 8 positions agree with TRBD2. Trimming at V came to 4 bases and at J to 8 bases, leaving 14 bases not matched to a gene. There are 16 residues in the CDR3. Germline V gene sequence: CDR1 SGHRS, CDR2 YFSETQ. CDR3 sequence reads: CASSAPKRETGDEQFF. The CDR3 nucleotides read TGCGCCAGCAGCGCGCCCAAGCGGGAGACGGGGGATGAGCAGTTCTTC.

The CDR3 nucleotides read TGTGCCAGCAGTGTCACTAGCGGGGGGAACAATGAGCAGTTCTTC. Encoded protein: CASSVTSGGNNEQFF. This chain joins TRBV2 and TRBJ2-1, with 12 bases that match TRBD2. Germline CDR1 SNHLY, CDR2 FYNNEI. V lost 4 bases, J lost 5 bases, and 3 bases stayed unmatched. The CDR3 is 15 amino acids.

V is TRBV6-1 and J is TRBJ1-1; D possibly corresponds to TRBD1 (6 bases). CDR1 and CDR2 (germline): MNHNS, SASEGT. V was shortened by 6 bases and J by 8 bases, with 16 bases between the two germline ends. This CDR3 is 13 amino acids long. CDR3 DNA: TGTGCCAGCAGGAGAGAGGGGGTCGGGGAAGCTTTCTTT. Its translation: CASRREGVGEAFF.

The chain employs TRBV28 and TRBJ2-2; 9 bases are shared with TRBD2. From germline, CDR1 is MDHEN and CDR2 SYDVKM. This CDR3 has 16 residues. The V and J ends lost 3 bases and 5 bases, in that order; junction bases with no gene match: 7. This CDR3 is CASSLPSGTGTGELFF. The CDR3 region has the DNA TGTGCCAGCAGTTTGCCTAGCGGGACGGGAACCGGGGAGCTGTTTTTT.

CDR3: CASSYPGGTSETQYF. Written as DNA, the CDR3 is TGTGCCAGCAGTTACCCTGGGGGGACATCAGAGACCCAGTACTTC. The chain uses TRBV6-6 and TRBJ2-5, with D possibly being TRBD1 or TRBD2 (6 bases each). Trimming cost V 2 bases and J 4 bases, with 14 bases left between them. This CDR3 is 15 amino acids long. Germline V gene data show CDR1 as MNHNY and CDR2 as SVGAGI (reference sequence).

Concerning this clone: The sample has other DNA sequences that encode this CDR3 too. J is TRBJ2-4 and V is TRBV4-1; 16 bases are a match to TRBD2. With 4 bases clipped from V and 0 bases from J, the junction kept 3 bases outside the gene matches. The CDR3 runs to 18 residues. Per the germline V gene, CDR1 is MGHRA and CDR2 is YSYEKL. CDR3 DNA: TGCGCCAGCAGCCCGGGACTAGCGGGAGGGCCAGCCAAAAACATTCAGTACTTC. This translates into CASSPGLAGGPAKNIQYF.

V usage is TRBV29-1 and J usage is TRBJ2-5; 9 bases are a match to TRBD2. The V gene's germline CDR1 is SQVTM and CDR2 ANQGSEA. With V trimmed by 3 bases and J by 4 bases, 3 bases remained unmatched. The CDR3 extends over 13 amino acids. DNA of the CDR3: TGCAGCGTTGACTTAGCGGGAGTAGAGACCCAGTACTTC. Translation: CSVDLAGVETQYF.

V and J are TRBV15 and TRBJ2-2; the match to TRBD1 covers 7 bases. V gave up 0 bases and J gave up 5 bases; unmatched junction bases: 9. Germline values: CDR1 LNHNV, CDR2 YYDKDF (reference sequence). The CDR3 length is 17 residues. The CDR3 nucleotides read TGTGCCACCAGCAGAGACAGAACAGGGGCGCGGACCGGGGAGCTGTTTTTT. Translating it yields CATSRDRTGARTGELFF.

The rearrangement links TRBV6-6 to TRBJ1-2, with D possibly matching TRBD1 (5 bases). CDR1 and CDR2 (germline): MNHNY, SVGAGI (reference sequence). This CDR3 is built from 14 residues. V lost 6 bases and J 3 bases, leaving 14 bases between the germline ends. The CDR3 region is CASSLPGGDYGYTF. CDR3 bases: TGTGCCAGCAGCCTCCCTGGGGGGGACTATGGCTACACCTTC.

This chain links TRBV9 with TRBJ2-1; D is uncertain. Trimming left V 0 bases short and J 0 bases short, with 16 bases between. CDR1 and CDR2 from the germline V gene are SGDLS and YYNGEE. The CDR3 consists of 18 residues. The CDR3 region has the DNA TGTGCCAGCAGCGTAGGGTCGCGTCCCCAGAACTCCTACAATGAGCAGTTCTTC. Protein sequence: CASSVGSRPQNSYNEQFF.

This clone was recorded at least ten times. Within the sample, other DNA sequences also encode this same CDR3. The chain joins TRBV2 to TRBJ1-2; D remains unclear. The germline gives CDR1 SNHLY, CDR2 FYNNEI. The ends were cut back, 2 bases at V and 2 bases at J, with 6 bases in the middle. The CDR3 is 13 residues long. The CDR3 reads CASSERSNYGYTF. CDR3 in DNA: TGTGCCAGCAGTGAAAGGAGCAACTATGGCTACACCTTC. The full variable domain, in which reference TRBV2 and TRBJ1-2 provide the parts outside the CDR3, is EPEVTQTPSHQVTQMGQEVILRCVPISNHLYFYWYRQILGQKVEFLVSFYNNEISEKSEIFDDQFSVERPDGSNFTLKIRSTKLEDSAMYFCASSERSNYGYTFGSGTRLTVV.

Only a few counts were recorded for this clone. The V gene is TRBV29-1, the J gene TRBJ2-2, with unresolved D. V was shortened by 4 bases and J by 5 bases, with 11 bases between the two germline ends. Germline CDR1 reads SQVTM; CDR2 reads ANQGSEA. The CDR3 consists of 13 residues. The CDR3 spells CSVAASLTGELFF. Written as DNA, the CDR3 is TGCAGCGTTGCTGCTTCCCTAACCGGGGAGCTGTTTTTT.

Details on this clone: The identical CDR3 is also encoded by other nucleotide sequences in the sample. The chain links TRBV14 to TRBJ2-7; D perhaps matches TRBD1 (5 bases). The germline V and J ends were trimmed by 2 bases and 3 bases, with 5 bases remaining between them. The CDR3 is 12 residues long. The germline CDR1 and CDR2 sequences are SGHDN and FVKESK. The CDR3 DNA reads as TGTGCCAGCAGCCAACAGGGCTACGAGCAGTACTTC. It specifies CASSQQGYEQYF.

The chain combines TRBV27 with TRBJ2-1, with TRBD2 matching over 10 bases. The CDR3 consists of 16 residues. CDR1 MNHEY and CDR2 SMNVEV come from the germline V gene (reference sequence). The ends lost 0 bases at V and 6 bases at J; junction bases unmatched: 5. The CDR3 protein is CASSLSVASGSNEQFF. DNA of the CDR3: TGTGCCAGCAGTTTATCTGTGGCTAGCGGGAGCAATGAGCAGTTCTTC.

This clone has just one count. The rearrangement uses TRBV7-6 and TRBJ2-1, with D unresolved. The CDR3 consists of 14 residues. CDR1 and CDR2 from the germline V gene are SGHVS and FNYEAQ. Trimming stripped 1 base from V and 8 bases from J, with 12 bases between. CDR3 in DNA: TGTGCCAGCAGCTTAGGGGTCCGGGTCCATGAGCAGTTCTTC. This sequence encodes CASSLGVRVHEQFF.

The chain links TRBV6-5 to TRBJ2-7, with D perhaps being TRBD1 or TRBD2 (6 bases each). The CDR3 loop spans 15 amino acids. V lost 6 bases and J 2 bases, leaving 17 bases between the germline ends. Germline CDR1 MNHEY, CDR2 SVGAGI. As DNA, the CDR3 is TGTGCCAGCAGAGAGGGGGGAGAATCAACCTACGAGCAGTACTTC. Translation: CASREGGESTYEQYF.

The genes are TRBV13 and TRBJ2-5; the match to TRBD1 covers 10 bases. Unmatched junction bases numbered 14, after V lost 6 bases and J lost 7 bases. Germline V gene sequence: CDR1 PRHDT, CDR2 FYEKMQ (reference sequence). The CDR3 loop spans 16 amino acids. The CDR3 here is CASRLSGTGDTGTQYF. For the CDR3, the DNA is TGTGCCAGCAGGCTTTCCGGGACAGGGGATACCGGGACCCAGTACTTC.

The chain carries TRBV4-2 and TRBJ2-5; D is perhaps TRBD2 (6 bases). The DNA end is a closer match to TRBJ2-7, so the J assignment may be wrong. Germline CDR1 is LGHNA and CDR2 is YNFKEQ. The CDR3 is 14 amino acids. CDR3 nucleotides: TGTGCCAGCAGCCAGGGCGGGGTACGATACGAGCAGTACTTC. It yields the protein CASSQGGVRYEQYF.

The chain joins TRBV20-1 to TRBJ1-2; D ambiguous. Germline-derived CDR1 and CDR2 are DFQATT and SNEGSKA (reference sequence). This CDR3 has 10 amino acids. V was clipped by 3 bases and J by 7 bases, with 6 bases between them. CDR3: CSARKGGYTF. As DNA, the CDR3 is TGCAGTGCTAGGAAAGGTGGCTACACCTTC.

This chain links TRBV28 with TRBJ1-5; 10 nucleotides line up with TRBD1. The V and J ends lost 7 bases and 5 bases, in that order; junction bases with no gene match: 5. The length of the CDR3 is 14 residues. CDR1 MDHEN and CDR2 SYDVKM come from the germline V gene. The CDR3: CASTKGQGDQPQHF. The DNA for the CDR3 is TGTGCCAGCACCAAAGGACAGGGGGATCAGCCCCAGCATTTT.

The chain combines TRBV7-2 with TRBJ2-1, with 11 bases aligning to TRBD1. From germline, CDR1 is SGHTA and CDR2 FQGNSA. V lost 5 bases to trimming and J lost 4 bases; unmatched junction nucleotides: 10. This CDR3 is built from 17 residues. The CDR3 bases are TGTGCCAGCAGCCCGGACTCAGGGACAGGGGGGTACAATGAGCAGTTCTTC. This translates into CASSPDSGTGGYNEQFF.

J is TRBJ1-2 and V is TRBV11-2; D is uncertain. V was clipped by 3 bases and J by 2 bases, with 7 bases between them. The CDR3 has 13 residues. CDR1 SGHAT and CDR2 FQNNGV come from the germline V gene. Here the CDR3 DNA reads TGTGCCAGCAGCTTTACGAACAACTATGGCTACACCTTC. Its protein is CASSFTNNYGYTF.

With regard to this clone: Within the sample, other DNA sequences also encode this same CDR3. The chain combines TRBV5-1 with TRBJ2-2, with a weak D call TRBD1 (5 bases). V was trimmed by 0 bases and J by 0 bases, leaving 6 bases between them. This CDR3 has 15 residues. Germline V gene sequence: CDR1 SGHRS, CDR2 YFSETQ. As DNA, the CDR3 is TGCGCCAGCAGCTTGGAACAGGCGAACACCGGGGAGCTGTTTTTT. This sequence encodes CASSLEQANTGELFF. Drawing the rest from reference TRBV5-1 and TRBJ2-2, the complete variable domain is KAGVTQTPRYLIKTRGQQVTLSCSPISGHRSVSWYQQTPGQGLQFLFEYFSETQRNKGNFPGRFSGRQFSNSRSEMNVSTLELGDSALYLCASSLEQANTGELFFGEGSRLTVL.

This chain connects TRBV25-1 to TRBJ2-7, with 10 bases aligning to TRBD1. Germline assignment: CDR1 MGHDK and CDR2 SYGVNS. V lost 4 bases, J lost 3 bases, and 6 bases stayed unmatched. CDR3 length: 15 amino acids. This CDR3 reads CASSGPGQGFYEQYF. The CDR3 nucleotides read TGTGCCAGCAGTGGACCGGGACAGGGGTTCTACGAGCAGTACTTC.

This chain joins TRBV6-7 and TRBJ2-3, with 7 bases lining up with TRBD2. TRBV6-7 is identified as an open reading frame with a role that is uncertain. Losses at the gene ends were 10 bases for V and 1 base for J; bases not matched to a gene: 2. This CDR3 region has 12 residues. The CDR3 region has the DNA TGTGCCACGCTAGCGGGCACAGATACGCAGTATTTT. It translates to CATLAGTDTQYF.

The chain carries TRBV7-6 and TRBJ2-3; the D gene is possibly TRBD1 (5 bases). Germline-derived CDR1 and CDR2 are SGHVS and FNYEAQ. The length of the CDR3 is 17 residues. The V gene lost 3 bases and the J gene lost 1 base, with 17 bases spanning the gap. The CDR3 coding sequence is TGTGCCAGCAGCTTGCTTAGGGGCGGTTGGGGCACAGATACGCAGTATTTT. Translated: CASSLLRGGWGTDTQYF.

The chain recombines TRBV18 with TRBJ2-7; 9 nucleotides line up with TRBD1. This CDR3 is 16 amino acids long. J was trimmed by 3 bases and V by 4 bases; bases with no gene match: 10. Germline CDR1 and CDR2: KGHSH and LQKENI. For the CDR3, the DNA is TGTGCCAGCTCACAACCAGGAGGACAGGGGAGCTACGAGCAGTACTTC. Translated, it gives CASSQPGGQGSYEQYF.

The gene calls are TRBV5-1 and TRBJ1-1; no reliable D call. This CDR3 comprises 15 residues. Trimming removed 5 bases from V and 1 base from J, with 15 bases in between. CDR1 SGHRS and CDR2 YFSETQ come from the germline V gene. The chain's CDR3 is CASRRAPGENTEAFF. In DNA form, the CDR3 reads TGCGCCAGCAGGAGGGCCCCAGGAGAGAACACTGAAGCTTTCTTT.

This clone was recorded a few times. This chain links TRBV7-2 with TRBJ1-1; D gene unclear. The CDR3 spans 15 residues. Deletions cut 4 bases from V and 1 base from J, with 13 bases between. Germline CDR1 is SGHTA and CDR2 is FQGNSA. The DNA of the CDR3 is TGTGCCAGCAGCTCGACGGTGTTGGCGAACACTGAAGCTTTCTTT. Amino acids: CASSSTVLANTEAFF.